This entry describes one TCR beta chain. The antigen remains unidentified. The data were obtained in a study of cytomegalovirus exposure and HLA in healthy donors. CDR3 length: 13 amino acids. Trimming cost V 0 bases and J 6 bases, with 10 bases left between them. Germline lookup yields CDR1 SGHRS and CDR2 YFSETQ. Broader study findings: A list of 164 TCR beta chains associated with cytomegalovirus was given.

The data were produced by immunoSEQ multiplex PCR, yet TCRdb's version contains in-frame clones alone and is incomplete. The data contain fewer than 100,000 clones, approximately 90% of them singletons. The material sequenced was PBMCs. This TCR was sampled from a young man in good health and CMV-seronegative. This chain links TRBV5-1 with TRBJ2-7, with a possible D match to TRBD2 (5 bases). The CDR3 loop reads CASSLAAGGEQYF. The CDR3 DNA sequence: TGCGCCAGCAGCTTGGCGGCGGGTGGCGAGCAGTACTTC.